A single TCR beta chain is shown here with its context. This clone was detected a few times. Its antigen is not yet known. Base qualities are not at hand, and no much larger clone is one base apart. Other DNA sequences in the sample encode the same CDR3. From each donor, a single peripheral blood sample of about 100 mL on average was drawn into heparinised tubes. Naive, central memory, regulatory and stem cell-like memory CD4+ T cells were sorted on a BD FACSAria II using a panel including CD45RO, CCR7, CD25, CD127, CD95 and CD27. A purity above 98% was achieved for all sorted populations. Right away, PBMCs were isolated by Lymphoprep density gradient centrifugation and were stained directly, with no culture step. To minimize batch effects, samples were stained and sorted in pairs, one healthy donor with one patient per experiment. The sample originates from a study of beta chain features in type 1 diabetes listed by TCRdb under 2018. As for the study more broadly: No differences in mean age, gender distribution, total cell number or subset yield were found between patients and healthy donors. A total of roughly 100 million sorted cells were examined across all samples, and the number of cells per subset was strongly correlated with RNA yield. In the study, TCRB repertoires of sorted circulating CD4+ T cell subsets from recently diagnosed type 1 diabetes patients were compared with those of matched healthy donors. Naive and central memory subsets were obtained from all 28 donors, but regulatory and stem cell-like memory subsets were isolated from only 8 patients and about 8 healthy donors. Overall study outcomes, separate from this receptor: At VDJ recombination sites, patients with type 1 diabetes made fewer insertions and deleted more nucleotides, a pattern implying thymic rearrangement abnormalities. Because the HLA sub-analyses included only small numbers of individuals, any influence of HLA type on TCRB rearrangement was left unresolved. Because cDNA was sequenced instead of genomic DNA, highly expressing activated cells could be over-represented, though the groups showed no difference in activation or CD3 levels. A moderate but significant shortening of TCRB CDR3 length was observed in type 1 diabetes patients in all four CD4+ subsets. Shorter templates might have been favored by PCR, but patient and control samples were amplified and corrected together, so both groups would have been affected equally by any skew. Naive, central memory and regulatory TCRB repertoires appeared to be more alike among patients than among healthy donors.

The entire amount of isolated RNA was reverse transcribed using the High Capacity cDNA Reverse Transcription Kit, so the sequenced TCRB transcripts were expressed ones. Deep immunoSEQ sequencing was performed on naive, central memory and regulatory T cell samples, with an average of roughly 3.5 million total reads per sample. Sorted cells were lysed in RLT buffer and RNA was extracted with DNase-treated RNeasy Micro or Mini kits, depending on cell number. To prevent cross-contamination, each cell subset was processed individually, whereas patient and healthy donor samples were processed jointly. Using the immunoSEQ multiplex PCR, TCRB sequences were amplified from cDNA into 87-bp fragments spanning the CDR3 region. Amplicons were sequenced on the Illumina HiSeq platform. The study's own analysis went as follows. Synthetic template baselines were used to correct PCR bias computationally, reads within Hamming distance 2 were collapsed, and singletons that could not be merged were discarded. Reads were aligned to IMGT to assign V, D and J genes, CDR3 length, and insertions or deletions at six rearrangement sites. Within each subset, clonotype counts were normalized to sorted cell number, and only after that were true diversity and Gini coefficients computed with the tcR R package. The overlap coefficient, calculated on TCRB nucleotide sequences, was used to measure repertoire sharing. Out-of-frame TCRB sequences from naive cells were analyzed to stand in for the pre-selection repertoire. TCRdb took this table from immuneACCESS and kept in-frame rearrangements with V and J called. Such tables lack part of the clones; where checked against another copy, unresolved V genes explain under half of the gap, and the rest is unexplained. V, J and clone size were drawn from that table, and D and trimming were deduced from the DNA. The sample records 250,000 to 350,000 clones, roughly 11% of which are singletons. The biggest ten clones account for approximately 0.016% of the sample.

Sequenced: naive CD4+ T cells from blood. The sample's cell subset or site, from its label and the paper: true naive CD4+ T cells. The source of this sequence is a woman in her 30s in good health.

The encoded CDR3 is CASSSDRGETQYF. The DNA sequence is as follows: TGTGCCAGCAGCTCGGACAGGGGGGAGACCCAGTACTTC. The chain is made from TRBV7-2 and TRBJ2-5, with 10 central nucleotides matching TRBD1. Trimming removed 4 bases from V and 5 bases from J; the gene matches leave 1 base unexplained. Looking up the germline V gene yields CDR1 SGHTA and CDR2 FQGNSA. Counted from cysteine to phenylalanine, this CDR3 has 13 amino acids. Of all the DNA, just the CDR3 is kept, 39 bases in frame from base 1.